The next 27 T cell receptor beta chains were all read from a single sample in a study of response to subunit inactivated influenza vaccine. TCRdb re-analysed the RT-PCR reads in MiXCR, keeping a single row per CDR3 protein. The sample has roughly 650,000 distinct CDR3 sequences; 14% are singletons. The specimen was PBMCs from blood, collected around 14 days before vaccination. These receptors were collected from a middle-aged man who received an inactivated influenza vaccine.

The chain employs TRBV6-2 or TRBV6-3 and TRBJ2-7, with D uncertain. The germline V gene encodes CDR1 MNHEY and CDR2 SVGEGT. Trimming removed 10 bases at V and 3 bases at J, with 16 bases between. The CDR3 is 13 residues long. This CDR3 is CATSRSSIYEQYF. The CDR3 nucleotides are TGTGCCACCTCTAGAAGCTCCATCTACGAGCAGTACTTC.

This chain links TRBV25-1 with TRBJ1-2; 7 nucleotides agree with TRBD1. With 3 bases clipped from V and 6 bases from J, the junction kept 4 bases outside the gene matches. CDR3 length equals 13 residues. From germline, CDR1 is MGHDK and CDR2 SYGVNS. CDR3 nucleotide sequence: TGTGCCAGCAGTGAGCCAGGGGGGCATGGCTACACCTTC. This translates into CASSEPGGHGYTF.

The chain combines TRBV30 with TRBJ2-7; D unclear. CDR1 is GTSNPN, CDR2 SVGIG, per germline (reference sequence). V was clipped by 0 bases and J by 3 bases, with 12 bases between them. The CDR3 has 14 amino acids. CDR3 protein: CAWSVGRLNYEQYF. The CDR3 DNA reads TGTGCCTGGAGTGTCGGGCGGTTAAACTACGAGCAGTACTTC.

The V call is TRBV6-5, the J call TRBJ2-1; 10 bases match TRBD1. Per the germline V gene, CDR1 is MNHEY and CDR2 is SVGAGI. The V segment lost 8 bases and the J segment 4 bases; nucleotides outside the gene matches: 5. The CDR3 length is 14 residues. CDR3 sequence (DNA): TGTGCCAGCGTTCAGGGACAGGGGTACAATGAGCAGTTCTTC. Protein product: CASVQGQGYNEQFF.

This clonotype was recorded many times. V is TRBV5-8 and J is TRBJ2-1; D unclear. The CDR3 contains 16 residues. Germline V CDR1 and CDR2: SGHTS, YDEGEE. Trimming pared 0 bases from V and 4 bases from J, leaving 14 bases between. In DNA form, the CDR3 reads TGTGCCAGCAGCTTGGGCAGCTACCCGGGTTACAATGAGCAGTTCTTC. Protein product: CASSLGSYPGYNEQFF.

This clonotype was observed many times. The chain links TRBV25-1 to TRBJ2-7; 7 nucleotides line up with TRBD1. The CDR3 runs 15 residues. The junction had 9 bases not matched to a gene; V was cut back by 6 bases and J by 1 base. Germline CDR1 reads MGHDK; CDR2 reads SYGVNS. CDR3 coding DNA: TGTGCCAGCAGATCTGACAGGGATAGATCCTACGAGCAGTACTTC. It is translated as CASRSDRDRSYEQYF.

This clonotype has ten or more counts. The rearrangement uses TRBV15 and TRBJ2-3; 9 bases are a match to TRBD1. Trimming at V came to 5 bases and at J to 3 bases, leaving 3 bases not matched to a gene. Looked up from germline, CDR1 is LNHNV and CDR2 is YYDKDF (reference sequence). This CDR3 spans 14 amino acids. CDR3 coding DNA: TGTGCCACCAGCCGGACAGGGGAAACAGATACGCAGTATTTT. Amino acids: CATSRTGETDTQYF. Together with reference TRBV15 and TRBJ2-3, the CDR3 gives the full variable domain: DAMVIQNPRYQVTQFGKPVTLSCSQTLNHNVMYWYQQKSSQAPKLLFHYYDKDFNNEADTPDNFQSRRPNTSFCFLDIRSPGLGDTAMYLCATSRTGETDTQYFGPGTRLTVL.

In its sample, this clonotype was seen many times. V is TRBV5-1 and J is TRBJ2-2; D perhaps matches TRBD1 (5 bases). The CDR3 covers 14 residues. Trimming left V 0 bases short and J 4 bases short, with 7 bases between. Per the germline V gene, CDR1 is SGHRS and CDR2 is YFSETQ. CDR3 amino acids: CASSLAGITGELFF. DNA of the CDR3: TGCGCCAGCAGCTTGGCAGGGATCACCGGGGAGCTGTTTTTT.

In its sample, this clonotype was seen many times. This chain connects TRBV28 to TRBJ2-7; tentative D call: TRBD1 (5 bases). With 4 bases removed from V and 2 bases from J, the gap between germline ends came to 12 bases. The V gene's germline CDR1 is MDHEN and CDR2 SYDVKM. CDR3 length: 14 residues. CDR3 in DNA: TGTGCCAGCAGTTGGGGCGTTTATCCCTACGAGCAGTACTTC. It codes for CASSWGVYPYEQYF. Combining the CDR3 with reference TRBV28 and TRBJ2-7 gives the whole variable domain DVKVTQSSRYLVKRTGEKVFLECVQDMDHENMFWYRQDPGLGLRLIYFSYDVKMKEKGDIPEGYSVSREKKERFSLILESASTNQTSMYLCASSWGVYPYEQYFGPGTRLTVT.

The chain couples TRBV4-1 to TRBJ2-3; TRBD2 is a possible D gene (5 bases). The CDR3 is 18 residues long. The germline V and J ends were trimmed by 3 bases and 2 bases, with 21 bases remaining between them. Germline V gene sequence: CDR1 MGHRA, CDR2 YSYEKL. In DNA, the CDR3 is TGCGCCAGCAGCCAGGACTCCCGGGATGGGTGGGACACAGATACGCAGTATTTT. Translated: CASSQDSRDGWDTDTQYF.

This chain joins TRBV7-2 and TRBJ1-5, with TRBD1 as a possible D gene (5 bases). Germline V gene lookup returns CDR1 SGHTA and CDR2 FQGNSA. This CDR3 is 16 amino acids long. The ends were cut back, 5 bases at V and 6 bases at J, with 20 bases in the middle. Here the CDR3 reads CASSRGTRAGGQPQHF. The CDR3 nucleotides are TGTGCCAGCAGCAGAGGGACCCGAGCCGGCGGTCAGCCCCAGCATTTT.

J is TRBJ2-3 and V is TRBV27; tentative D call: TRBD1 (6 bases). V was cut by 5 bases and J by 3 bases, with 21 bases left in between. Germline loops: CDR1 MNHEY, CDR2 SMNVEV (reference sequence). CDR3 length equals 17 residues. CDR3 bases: TGTGCCAGCAGTGCCAGCGGTTGGGGGCAGGGAACAGATACGCAGTATTTT. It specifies CASSASGWGQGTDTQYF.

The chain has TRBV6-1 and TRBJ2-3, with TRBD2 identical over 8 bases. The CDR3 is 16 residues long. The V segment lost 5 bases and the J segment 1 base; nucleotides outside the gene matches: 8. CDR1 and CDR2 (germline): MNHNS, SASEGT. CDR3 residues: CASSRTGGRGTDTQYF. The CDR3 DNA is TGTGCCAGCAGTCGGACGGGGGGGAGGGGCACAGATACGCAGTATTTT.

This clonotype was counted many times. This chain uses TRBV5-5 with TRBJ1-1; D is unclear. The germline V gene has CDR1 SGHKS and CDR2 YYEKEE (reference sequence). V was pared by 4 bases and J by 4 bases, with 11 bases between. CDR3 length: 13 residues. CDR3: CASSPVRSTEAFF. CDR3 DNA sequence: TGTGCCAGCAGCCCGGTGAGAAGCACTGAAGCTTTCTTT.

The CDR3 protein is CASSQESGRNEQFF. The CDR3 DNA reads TGCGCCAGCAGCCAAGAATCCGGCCGGAATGAGCAGTTCTTC. The chain combines TRBV4-3 with TRBJ2-1, with D uncertain. V was pared by 0 bases and J by 7 bases, with 10 bases between. This CDR3 has 14 residues. CDR1 is LGHNA and CDR2 is YSLEER in the germline V gene.

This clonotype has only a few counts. The CDR3 nucleotides are TGCAGTGCTTCTACTTCCCCGGGGGCTTGGCAGCCCCAGCATTTT. It encodes CSASTSPGAWQPQHF. The chain is built from TRBV20-1 and TRBJ1-5, with D possibly matching TRBD1 (6 bases). The CDR3 sequence is 15 residues long. CDR1 and CDR2 from the germline V gene are DFQATT and SNEGSKA (reference sequence). Trimming stripped 5 bases from V and 7 bases from J, with 21 bases between.

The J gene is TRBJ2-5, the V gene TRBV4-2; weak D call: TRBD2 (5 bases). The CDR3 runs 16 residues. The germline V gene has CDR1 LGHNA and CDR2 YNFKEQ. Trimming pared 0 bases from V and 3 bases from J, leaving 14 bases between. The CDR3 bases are TGTGCCAGCAGCCAAGATCTTCAGGACTCCAAAGAGACCCAGTACTTC. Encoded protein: CASSQDLQDSKETQYF.

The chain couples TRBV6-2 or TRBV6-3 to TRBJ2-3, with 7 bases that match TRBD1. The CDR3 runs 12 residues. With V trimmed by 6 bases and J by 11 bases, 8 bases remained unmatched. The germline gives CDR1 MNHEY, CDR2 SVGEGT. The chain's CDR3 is CASRSPGDRQYF. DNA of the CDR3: TGTGCCAGCAGATCTCCCGGGGACAGGCAGTATTTT.

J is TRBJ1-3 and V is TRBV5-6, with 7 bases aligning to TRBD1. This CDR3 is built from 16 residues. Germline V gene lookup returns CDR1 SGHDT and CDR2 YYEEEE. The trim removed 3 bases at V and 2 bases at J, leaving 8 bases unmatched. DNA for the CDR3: TGTGCCAGCAGCTCCCCGGGACAGAAAGCTGGAAACACCATATATTTT. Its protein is CASSSPGQKAGNTIYF.

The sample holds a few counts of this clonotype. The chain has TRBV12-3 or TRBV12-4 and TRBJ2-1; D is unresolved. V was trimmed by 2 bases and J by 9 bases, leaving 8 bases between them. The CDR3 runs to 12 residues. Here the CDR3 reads CASSLIGGEQFF. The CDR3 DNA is TGTGCCAGCAGTTTAATTGGTGGTGAGCAGTTCTTC.

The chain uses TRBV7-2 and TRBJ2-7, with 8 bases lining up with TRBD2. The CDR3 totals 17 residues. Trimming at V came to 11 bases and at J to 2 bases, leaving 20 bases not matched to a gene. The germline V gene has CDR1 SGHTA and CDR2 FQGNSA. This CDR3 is CASSRRGGRPPTYEQYF. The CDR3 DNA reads TGTGCCTCCTCAAGGCGCGGCGGGAGGCCCCCTACCTACGAGCAGTACTTC.

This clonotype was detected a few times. The CDR3 is CASSLGPIESGELFF. The CDR3 nucleotides are TGTGCCAGCAGCTTGGGACCGATCGAATCCGGGGAGCTGTTTTTT. V usage is TRBV7-2 and J usage is TRBJ2-2; D could derive from TRBD1 or TRBD2 (5 bases each). Trimming left V 3 bases short and J 6 bases short, with 14 bases between. Germline V gives CDR1 SGHTA, CDR2 FQGNSA. The CDR3 consists of 15 residues.

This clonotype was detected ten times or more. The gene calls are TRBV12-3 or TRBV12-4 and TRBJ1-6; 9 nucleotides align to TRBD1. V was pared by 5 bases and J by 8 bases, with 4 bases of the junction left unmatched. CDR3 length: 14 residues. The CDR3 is CASSRTGEDSPLHF. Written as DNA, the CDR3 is TGTGCCAGCAGTCGGACAGGGGAGGATTCACCCCTCCACTTT.

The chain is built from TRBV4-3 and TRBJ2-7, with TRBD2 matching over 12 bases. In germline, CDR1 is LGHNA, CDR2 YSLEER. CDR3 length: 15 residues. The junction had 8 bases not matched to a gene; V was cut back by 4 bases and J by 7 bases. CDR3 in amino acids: CASSLQLAGGREQYF. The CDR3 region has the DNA TGCGCCAGCAGCCTCCAACTAGCGGGAGGAAGGGAGCAGTACTTC.

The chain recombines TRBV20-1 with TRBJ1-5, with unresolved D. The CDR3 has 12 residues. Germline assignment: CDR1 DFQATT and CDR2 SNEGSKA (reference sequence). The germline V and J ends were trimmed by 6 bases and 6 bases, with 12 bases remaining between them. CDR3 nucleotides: TGCAGTGCCGGCCGGGATTTTCAGCCCCAGCATTTT. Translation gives CSAGRDFQPQHF.

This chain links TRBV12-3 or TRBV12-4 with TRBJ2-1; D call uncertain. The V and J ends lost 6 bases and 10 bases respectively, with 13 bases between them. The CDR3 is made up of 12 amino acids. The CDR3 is CASRVAGPEQFF. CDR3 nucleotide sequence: TGTGCCAGCAGGGTAGCTGGGCCGGAGCAGTTCTTC.

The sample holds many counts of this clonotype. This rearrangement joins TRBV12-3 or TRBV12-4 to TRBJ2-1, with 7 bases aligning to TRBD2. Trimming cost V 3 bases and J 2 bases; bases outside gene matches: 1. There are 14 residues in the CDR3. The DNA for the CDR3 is TGTGCCAGCAGTTTGGGGGGGGCCTACAATGAGCAGTTCTTC. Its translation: CASSLGGAYNEQFF.